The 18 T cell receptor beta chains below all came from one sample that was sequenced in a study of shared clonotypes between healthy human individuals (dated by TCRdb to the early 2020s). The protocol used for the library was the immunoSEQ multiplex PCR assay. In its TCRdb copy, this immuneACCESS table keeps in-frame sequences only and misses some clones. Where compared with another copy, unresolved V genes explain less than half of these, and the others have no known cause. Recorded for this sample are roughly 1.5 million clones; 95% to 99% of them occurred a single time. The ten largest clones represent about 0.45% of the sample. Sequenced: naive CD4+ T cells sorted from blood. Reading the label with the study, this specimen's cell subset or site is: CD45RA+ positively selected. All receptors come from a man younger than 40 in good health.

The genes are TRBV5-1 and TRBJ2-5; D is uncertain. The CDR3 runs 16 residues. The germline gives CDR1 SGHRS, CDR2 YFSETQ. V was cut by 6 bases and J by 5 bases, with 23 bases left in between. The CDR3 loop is CASTTNTVRPGETQYF. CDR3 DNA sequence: TGCGCCAGCACCACGAATACAGTCAGGCCCGGGGAGACCCAGTACTTC.

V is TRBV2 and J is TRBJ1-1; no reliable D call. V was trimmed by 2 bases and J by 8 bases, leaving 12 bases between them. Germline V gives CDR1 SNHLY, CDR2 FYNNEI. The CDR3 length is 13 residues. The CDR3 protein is CASSEMGGGEAFF. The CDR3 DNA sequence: TGTGCCAGCAGTGAAATGGGTGGAGGCGAAGCTTTCTTT.

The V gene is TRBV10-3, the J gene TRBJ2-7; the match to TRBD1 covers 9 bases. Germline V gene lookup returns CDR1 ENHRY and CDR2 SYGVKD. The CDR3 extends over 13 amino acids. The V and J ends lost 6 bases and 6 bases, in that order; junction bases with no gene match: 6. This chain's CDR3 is CAISKGQGVEQYF. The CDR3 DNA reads TGTGCCATCAGCAAGGGACAGGGAGTCGAGCAGTACTTC.

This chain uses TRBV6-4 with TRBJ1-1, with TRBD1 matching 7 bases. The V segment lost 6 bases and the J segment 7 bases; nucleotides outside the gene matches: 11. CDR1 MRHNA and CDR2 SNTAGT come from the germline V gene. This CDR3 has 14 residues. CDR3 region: CASSRQGGDVEAFF. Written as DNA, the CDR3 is TGTGCCAGCAGCAGACAGGGTGGGGATGTTGAAGCTTTCTTT.

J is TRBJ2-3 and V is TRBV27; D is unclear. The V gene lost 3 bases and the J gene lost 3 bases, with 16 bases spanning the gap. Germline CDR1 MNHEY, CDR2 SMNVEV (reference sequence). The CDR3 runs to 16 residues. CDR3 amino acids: CASSFFRLGGTDTQYF. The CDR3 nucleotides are TGTGCCAGCAGTTTTTTTCGTTTGGGTGGAACAGATACGCAGTATTTT.

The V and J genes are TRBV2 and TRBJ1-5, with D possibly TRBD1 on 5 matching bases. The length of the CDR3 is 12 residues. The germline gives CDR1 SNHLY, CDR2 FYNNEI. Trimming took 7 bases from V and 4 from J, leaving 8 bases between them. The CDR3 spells CASKTVNQPQHF. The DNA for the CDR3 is TGTGCCAGCAAGACAGTAAATCAGCCCCAGCATTTT.

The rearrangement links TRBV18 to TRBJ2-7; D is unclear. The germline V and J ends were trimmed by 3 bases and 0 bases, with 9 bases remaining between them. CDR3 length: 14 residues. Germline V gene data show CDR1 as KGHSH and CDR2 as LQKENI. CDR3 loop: CASSPKSVSYEQYF. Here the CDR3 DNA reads TGTGCCAGCTCACCGAAGTCAGTCTCCTACGAGCAGTACTTC.

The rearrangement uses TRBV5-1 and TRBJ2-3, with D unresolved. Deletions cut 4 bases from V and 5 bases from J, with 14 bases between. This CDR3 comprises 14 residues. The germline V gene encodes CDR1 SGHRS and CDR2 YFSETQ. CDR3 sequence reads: CASSPLAPGDTQYF. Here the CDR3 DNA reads TGCGCCAGCAGCCCCCTCGCCCCGGGAGATACGCAGTATTTT.

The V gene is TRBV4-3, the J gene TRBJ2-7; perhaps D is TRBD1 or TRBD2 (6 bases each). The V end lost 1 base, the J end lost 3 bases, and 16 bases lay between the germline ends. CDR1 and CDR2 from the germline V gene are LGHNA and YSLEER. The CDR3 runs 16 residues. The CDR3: CASSQVFGRGGYEQYF. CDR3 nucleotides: TGCGCCAGCAGCCAAGTTTTTGGCAGGGGAGGCTACGAGCAGTACTTC.

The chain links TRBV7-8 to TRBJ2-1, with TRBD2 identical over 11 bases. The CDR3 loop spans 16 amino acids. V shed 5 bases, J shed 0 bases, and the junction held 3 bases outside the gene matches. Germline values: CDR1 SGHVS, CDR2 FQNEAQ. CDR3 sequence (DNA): TGTGCCAGCAGCGGTAGCGGGAGGGCCTCCTACAATGAGCAGTTCTTC. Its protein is CASSGSGRASYNEQFF. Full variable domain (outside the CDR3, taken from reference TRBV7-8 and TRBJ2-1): GAGVSQSPRYKVAKRGQDVALRCDPISGHVSLFWYQQALGQGPEFLTYFQNEAQLDKSGLPSDRFFAERPEGSVSTLKIQRTQQEDSAVYLCASSGSGRASYNEQFFGPGTRLTVL.

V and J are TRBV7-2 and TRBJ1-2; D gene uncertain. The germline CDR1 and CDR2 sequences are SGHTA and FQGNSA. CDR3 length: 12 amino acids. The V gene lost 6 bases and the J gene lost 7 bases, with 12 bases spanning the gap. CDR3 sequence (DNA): TGTGCCAGCAGGCAAAGGCTTGGTGGCTACACCTTC. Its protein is CASRQRLGGYTF.

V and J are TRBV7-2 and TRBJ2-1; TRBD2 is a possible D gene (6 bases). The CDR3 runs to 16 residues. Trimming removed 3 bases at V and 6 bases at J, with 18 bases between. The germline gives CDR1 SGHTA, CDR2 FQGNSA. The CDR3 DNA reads TGTGCCAGCAGCTTCCCAGGACTAACTTCAGGCAATGAGCAGTTCTTC. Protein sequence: CASSFPGLTSGNEQFF. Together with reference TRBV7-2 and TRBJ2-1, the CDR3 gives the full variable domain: GAGVSQSPSNKVTEKGKDVELRCDPISGHTALYWYRQSLGQGLEFLIYFQGNSAPDKSGLPSDRFSAERTGGSVSTLTIQRTQQEDSAVYLCASSFPGLTSGNEQFFGPGTRLTVL.

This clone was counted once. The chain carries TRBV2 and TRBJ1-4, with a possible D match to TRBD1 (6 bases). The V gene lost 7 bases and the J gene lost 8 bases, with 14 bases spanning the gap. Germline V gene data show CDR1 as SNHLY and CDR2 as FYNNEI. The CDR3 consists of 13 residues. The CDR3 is CASMGGGFEKLFF. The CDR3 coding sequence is TGTGCCAGCATGGGGGGCGGTTTCGAAAAACTGTTTTTT. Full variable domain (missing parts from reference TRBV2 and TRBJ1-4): EPEVTQTPSHQVTQMGQEVILRCVPISNHLYFYWYRQILGQKVEFLVSFYNNEISEKSEIFDDQFSVERPDGSNFTLKIRSTKLEDSAMYFCASMGGGFEKLFFGSGTQLSVL.

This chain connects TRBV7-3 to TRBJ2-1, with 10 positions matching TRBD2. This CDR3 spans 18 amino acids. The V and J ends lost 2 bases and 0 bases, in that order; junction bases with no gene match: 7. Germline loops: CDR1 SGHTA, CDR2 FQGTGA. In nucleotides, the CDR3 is TGTGCCAGCAGCTTAGTGGGTAGCGGGAGGAGCTCCTACAATGAGCAGTTCTTC. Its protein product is CASSLVGSGRSSYNEQFF.

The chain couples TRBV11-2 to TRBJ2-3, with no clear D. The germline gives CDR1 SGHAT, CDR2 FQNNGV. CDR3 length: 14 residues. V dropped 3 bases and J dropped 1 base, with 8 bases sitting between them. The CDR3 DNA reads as TGTGCCAGCAGCTTCGGTCAGGGCACAGATACGCAGTATTTT. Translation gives CASSFGQGTDTQYF. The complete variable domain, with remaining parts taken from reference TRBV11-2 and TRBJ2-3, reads EAGVAQSPRYKIIEKRQSVAFWCNPISGHATLYWYQQILGQGPKLLIQFQNNGVVDDSQLPKDRFSAERLKGVDSTLKIQPAKLEDSAVYLCASSFGQGTDTQYFGPGTRLTVL.

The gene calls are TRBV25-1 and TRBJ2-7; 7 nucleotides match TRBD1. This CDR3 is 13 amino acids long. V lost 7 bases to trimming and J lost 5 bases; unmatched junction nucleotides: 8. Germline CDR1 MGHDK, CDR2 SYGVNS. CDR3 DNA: TGTGCCAGCACGACAGGGATGCGACACGAGCAGTACTTC. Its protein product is CASTTGMRHEQYF.

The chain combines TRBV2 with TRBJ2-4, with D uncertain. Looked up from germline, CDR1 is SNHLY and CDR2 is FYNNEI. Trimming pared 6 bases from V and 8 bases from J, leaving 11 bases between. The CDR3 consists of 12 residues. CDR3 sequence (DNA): TGTGCCAGCAGCGTAGCTAGGGACATTCAGTACTTC. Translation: CASSVARDIQYF.

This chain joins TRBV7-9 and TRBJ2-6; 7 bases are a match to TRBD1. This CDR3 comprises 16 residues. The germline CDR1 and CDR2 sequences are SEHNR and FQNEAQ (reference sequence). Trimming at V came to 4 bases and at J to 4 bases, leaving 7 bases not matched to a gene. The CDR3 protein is CASSSLDRIGANVLTF. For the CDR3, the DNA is TGTGCCAGCAGCTCTCTGGACAGGATCGGGGCCAACGTCCTGACTTTC.